This T cell receptor beta chain was captured by sequencing in a study of T cells in women clearing cervical HPV infection. Overall study context: Controls gave blood once infection was undetectable; cases at lesion identification. With HLA typing for only a few women, HLA confounding remains possible.

All participants had a single incident cervical HPV16 infection, and prevalent HPV16 infections were excluded. The data were produced by immunoSEQ multiplex PCR, yet TCRdb's version contains in-frame clones alone and is incomplete. Listed are about 20,000 clones; about 5% falls within the top ten. The sequenced sample consisted of blood buffy coat. This clonotype was obtained from a woman between 18 and 69 years old with a cervical HPV16 infection that either progressed to CIN3+ or cleared (not recorded which).

CDR3 loop: CASSLAGWSTGELFF. The covered CDR3 bases are TGTGCCAGCAGCTTAGCAGGGTGGAGCACCGGGGAG. The chain is built from TRBV7-8 and TRBJ2-2; D call uncertain. The CDR3 goes on 3 residues after the read ends, and that part is filled in from the germline J gene. CDR1 and CDR2 from the germline V gene are SGHVS and FQNEAQ. V was shortened by 0 bases and J by 4 bases, with 9 bases between the two germline ends. There are 15 residues in the CDR3.